The text below deals with one TCR beta chain. Its antigen is as yet unknown. The data were taken from a study of cytomegalovirus exposure and HLA in healthy donors. Study details: The 90 to 150 validation repertoires were produced on the same platform as the 700 or so repertoires of the first cohort. This was reported in a later analysis.

CDR3 size: 15 residues. The germline CDR1 and CDR2 sequences are SGHDN and FVKESK. V lost 4 bases to trimming and J lost 6 bases, with 18 bases between them. The donors were members of the validation cohort comprising over a hundred subjects, separate from the roughly 700-subject first cohort. Findings and caveats of the study: Both high specificity and high sensitivity reportedly marked the classifier's diagnosis of cytomegalovirus status. The investigators catalogued 180 or so TCR beta chains as cytomegalovirus-associated.

The method was immunoSEQ multiplex PCR; TCRdb's version includes in-frame clones alone and lacks a portion of them. In the table there are about 120,000 clones, 80% to 90% of which are singletons. This receptor was obtained from a woman younger than 30 in good health and CMV-seronegative. Material for sequencing was PBMCs. This chain links TRBV14 with TRBJ1-1, with D hard to call. Here the CDR3 DNA reads TGTGCCAGCAGCCCATATGTTGGACTTTTATCTGAAGCTTTCTTT. Protein: CASSPYVGLLSEAFF.